This T cell receptor (beta chain) is drawn from a study of response to subunit inactivated influenza vaccine. Between the trimmed V and J ends, which lost 7 bases and 0 bases, there was a span of 15 bases. CDR3 length: 15 amino acids. CDR1 and CDR2 (germline): ENHRY, SYGVKD. TCRdb analysed the RT-PCR reads with MiXCR anew, one entry per CDR3 protein. The sample shows hundreds of thousands of distinct CDR3 sequences, more than 15% of them seen only once. Study-wide findings and caveats: After each seasonal influenza vaccination, few new T cells are recruited, the authors suggested.

With respect to this clonotype: Its antigen is unknown.

Specimen: PBMCs from blood, collected about 13 days after vaccination. J is TRBJ1-2 and V is TRBV10-3; D is possibly TRBD1 (5 bases). This clonotype was obtained from a man in his fifties who received an inactivated influenza vaccine. CDR3 loop: CAITRDPQANYGYTF. CDR3 nucleotides: TGTGCCATCACCCGGGACCCACAGGCTAACTATGGCTACACCTTC.